Described below is a single T cell receptor beta chain sequence and its context. This sample is drawn from a study of shared clonotypes between healthy human individuals. Trimming took 6 bases from V and 5 from J; bases not matched to a gene: 2. Germline CDR1 reads MNHNS; CDR2 reads SASEGT. The CDR3 runs 13 residues. Profiling relied on immunoSEQ multiplex PCR, and the TCRdb table lists in-frame clones only, not all of them. Of nearly 1,000,000 clones listed, less than 85% were seen once; the top ten hold about 1.5%. V usage is TRBV6-1 and J usage is TRBJ2-7, with 12 bases identical to TRBD1. The sequenced sample was memory CD4+ T cells sorted from blood. Subset described: CD45RA-negative fraction. This TCR was sampled from a man in his late teens or twenties in good health. CDR3 nucleotides: TGTGCCAGCAGCGGGGACAGGGGGCACGAGCAGTACTTC. It encodes CASSGDRGHEQYF.